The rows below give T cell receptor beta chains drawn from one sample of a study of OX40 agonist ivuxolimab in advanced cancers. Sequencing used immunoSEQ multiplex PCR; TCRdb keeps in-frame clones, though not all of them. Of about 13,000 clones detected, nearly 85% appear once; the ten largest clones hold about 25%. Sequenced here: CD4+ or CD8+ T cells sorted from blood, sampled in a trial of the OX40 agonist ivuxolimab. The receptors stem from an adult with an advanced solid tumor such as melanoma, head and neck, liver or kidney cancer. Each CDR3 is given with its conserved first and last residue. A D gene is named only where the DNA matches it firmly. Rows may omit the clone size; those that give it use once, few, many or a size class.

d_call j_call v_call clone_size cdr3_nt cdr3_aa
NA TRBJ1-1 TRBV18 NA TGTGCCAGCTCACCATCACCGGCGAGGGGGACTGAAGCTTTCTTT CASSPSPARGTEAFF
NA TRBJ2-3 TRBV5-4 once TGTGCCAGCAGCCGAAAGGGACGCCCCACAGATACGCAGTATTTT CASSRKGRPTDTQYF
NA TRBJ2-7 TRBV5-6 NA TGTGCCAGCTGTCAGGGGAGCTCCTACGAGCAGTACTTC CASCQGSSYEQYF
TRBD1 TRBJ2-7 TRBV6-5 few TGTGCCAGCAAGGACAGGGCTTCCTACGAGCAGTACTTC CASKDRASYEQYF
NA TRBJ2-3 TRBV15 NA TGTGCCACCAGCTCCCCGACGGACTCGGGGGACACAGATACGCAGTATTTT CATSSPTDSGDTDTQYF
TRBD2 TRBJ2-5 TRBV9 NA TGTGCCAGCAGCGTCGGGGGGTTGGAGACCCAGTACTTC CASSVGGLETQYF
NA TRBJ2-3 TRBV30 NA TGTGCCTGGAGTGGAACCTGGGTAGATACGCAGTATTTT CAWSGTWVDTQYF
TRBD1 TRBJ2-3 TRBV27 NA TGTGCCAGCAGAAGACAGGGTAGCACAGATACGCAGTATTTT CASRRQGSTDTQYF
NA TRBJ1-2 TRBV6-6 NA TGTGCCAGCAGTCCGGGAAACGTCTATGGCTACACCTTC CASSPGNVYGYTF
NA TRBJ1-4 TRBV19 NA TGTGCCAGTAGTCTTCAGACTGGTGAAAAACTGTTTTTT CASSLQTGEKLFF
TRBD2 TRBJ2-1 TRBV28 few TGTGCCAGCAGTTTTACGGGGGAGGTAGCGGGAGACAATGAGCAGTTCTTC CASSFTGEVAGDNEQFF
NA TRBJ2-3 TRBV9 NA TGTGCCAGCAGCGTACAGGACCCTCTCACAGATACGCAGTATTTT CASSVQDPLTDTQYF